A selection of T cell receptor beta chains follows, all from one sample in a study of blood T cell repertoires in COVID-19. TCRdb's copy holds only in-frame clones and misses some; the assay was immunoSEQ multiplex PCR. In the table there are 250,000 or so clones, 70% to 90% of which are singletons. The sequencing input was peripheral blood. These receptors originate from a man aged 55 to 70 with acute or convalescent COVID-19. Both conserved end residues are trimmed from each CDR3.

CDR3 length: 11; V gene: TRBV9; CDR3 protein: ASSSRGNTEAF
CDR3 length: 15; V gene: TRBV6-6; CDR3 protein: ASSRGTLLNQATEAF
CDR3 length: 11; V gene: TRBV6-4; CDR3 protein: ASSGQNTGELF
CDR3 length: 11; V gene: TRBV29-1; CDR3 protein: SAGTGTNYGYT
CDR3 length: 11; V gene: TRBV3-1/TRBV3-2; CDR3 protein: ASSRTGGETQY
CDR3 length: 12; V gene: TRBV11-1; CDR3 protein: ASSLTSGRAEQY
CDR3 length: 13; V gene: TRBV7-2; CDR3 protein: ASSLKRGSVSEQY
CDR3 length: 15; V gene: TRBV5-1; CDR3 protein: ASTSTGELSGANVLT
CDR3 length: 16; V gene: TRBV27; CDR3 protein: ASSLSGQARLGREKLF
CDR3 length: 11; V gene: TRBV12-3/TRBV12-4; CDR3 protein: ASSRGTSGEQF
CDR3 length: 12; V gene: TRBV4-3; CDR3 protein: ASSQDLANYGYT
CDR3 length: 14; V gene: TRBV30; CDR3 protein: AWSVGGGQGNQPQH
CDR3 length: 14; V gene: TRBV6-1; CDR3 protein: ASSEAAPFGNQPQH
CDR3 length: 12; V gene: TRBV4-1; CDR3 protein: ASSPEPSGRPFF
CDR3 length: 15; V gene: TRBV9; CDR3 protein: ASSVNPRDSTKNIQY
CDR3 length: 13; V gene: TRBV6-1; CDR3 protein: ASSDRRQGPSEQY
CDR3 length: 14; V gene: TRBV18; CDR3 protein: ASSHPSGGMYNEQF
CDR3 length: 14; V gene: TRBV21-1; CDR3 protein: ASSRIRGRENYEQY